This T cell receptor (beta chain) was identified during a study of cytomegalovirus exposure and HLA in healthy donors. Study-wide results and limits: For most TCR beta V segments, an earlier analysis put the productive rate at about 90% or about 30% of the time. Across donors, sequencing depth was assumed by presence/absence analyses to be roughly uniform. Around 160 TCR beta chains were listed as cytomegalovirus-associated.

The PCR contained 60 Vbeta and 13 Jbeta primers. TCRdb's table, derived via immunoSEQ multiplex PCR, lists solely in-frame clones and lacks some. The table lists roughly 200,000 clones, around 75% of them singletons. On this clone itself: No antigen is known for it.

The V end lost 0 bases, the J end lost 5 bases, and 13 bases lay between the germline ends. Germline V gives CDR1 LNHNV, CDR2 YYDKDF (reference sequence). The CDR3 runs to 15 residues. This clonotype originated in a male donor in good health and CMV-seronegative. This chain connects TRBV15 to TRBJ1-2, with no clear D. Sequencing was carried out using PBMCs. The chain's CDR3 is CATSRDLELNYGYTF. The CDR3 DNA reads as TGTGCCACCAGCAGAGATCTAGAATTAAATTATGGCTACACCTTC.